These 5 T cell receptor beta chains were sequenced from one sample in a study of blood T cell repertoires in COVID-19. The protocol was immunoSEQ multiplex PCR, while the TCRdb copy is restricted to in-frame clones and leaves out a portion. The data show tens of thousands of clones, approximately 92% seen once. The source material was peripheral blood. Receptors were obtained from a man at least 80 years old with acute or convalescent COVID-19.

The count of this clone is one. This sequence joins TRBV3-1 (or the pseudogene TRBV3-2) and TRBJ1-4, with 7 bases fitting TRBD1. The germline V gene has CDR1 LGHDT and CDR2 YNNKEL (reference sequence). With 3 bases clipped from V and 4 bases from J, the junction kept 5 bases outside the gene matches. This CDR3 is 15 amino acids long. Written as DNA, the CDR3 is TGTGCCAGCAGCCAGAGGGGACAGCTTAATGAAAAACTGTTTTTT. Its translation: CASSQRGQLNEKLFF.

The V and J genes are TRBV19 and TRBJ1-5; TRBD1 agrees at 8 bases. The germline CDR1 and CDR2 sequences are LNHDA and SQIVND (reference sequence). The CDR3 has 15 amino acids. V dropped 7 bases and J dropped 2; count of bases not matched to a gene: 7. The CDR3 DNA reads TGTGCCAGTACCGTCGACAGGGGCGGCAATCAGCCCCAGCATTTT. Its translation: CASTVDRGGNQPQHF.

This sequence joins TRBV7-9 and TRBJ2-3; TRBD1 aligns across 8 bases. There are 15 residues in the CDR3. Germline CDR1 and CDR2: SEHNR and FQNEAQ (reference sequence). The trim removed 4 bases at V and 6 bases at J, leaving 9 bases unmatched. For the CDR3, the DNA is TGTGCCAGCAGCTCTCCGGGGACAGGTATGGATACGCAGTATTTT. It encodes CASSSPGTGMDTQYF.

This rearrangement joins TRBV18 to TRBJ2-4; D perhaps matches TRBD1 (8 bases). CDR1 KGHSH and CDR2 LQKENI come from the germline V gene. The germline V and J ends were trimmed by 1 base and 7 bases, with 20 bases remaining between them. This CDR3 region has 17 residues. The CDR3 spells CASSPLAGGAGENIQYF. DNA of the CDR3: TGTGCCAGCTCACCACTGGCAGGGGGCGCGGGGGAGAACATTCAGTACTTC.

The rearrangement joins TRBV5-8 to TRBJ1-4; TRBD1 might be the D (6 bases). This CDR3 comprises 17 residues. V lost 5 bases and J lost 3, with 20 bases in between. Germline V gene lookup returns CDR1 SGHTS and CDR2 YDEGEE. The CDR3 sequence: CASSLGGRGSANEKLFF. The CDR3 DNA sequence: TGTGCCAGCAGTCTTGGGGGCCGTGGTTCCGCTAATGAAAAACTGTTTTTT. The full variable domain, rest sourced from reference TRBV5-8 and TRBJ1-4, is EAGVTQSPTHLIKTRGQQATLRCSPISGHTSVYWYQQALGLGLQFLLWYDEGEERNRGNFPPRFSGRQFPNYSSELNVNALELEDSALYLCASSLGGRGSANEKLFFGSGTQLSVL.